Following are 29 T cell receptor beta chains from one sample sequenced in a study of PD-1 blockade in classical Hodgkin lymphoma. Assay: immunoSEQ multiplex PCR; the TCRdb copy retains only in-frame clones and omits some. The sample yields more than 25,000 clones, 85% to 90% seen once. Every patient experienced relapse after autologous stem cell transplantation, and brentuximab vedotin exposure varied. Sequences were derived from peripheral blood mononuclear cells (PBMCs), sampled at baseline. The source of these receptors is a human donor with classical Hodgkin lymphoma.

V gene TRBV6-6 combines with J gene TRBJ1-1; D is ambiguous. The V and J ends lost 6 bases and 4 bases respectively, with 15 bases between them. Germline V lookup: CDR1 MNHNY, CDR2 SVGAGI (reference sequence). The CDR3 totals 14 residues. CDR3 sequence reads: CASRPHDVGTEAFF. CDR3 coding DNA: TGTGCCAGCAGACCCCATGATGTAGGCACTGAAGCTTTCTTT.

This sequence joins TRBV6-1 and TRBJ2-3; D gene uncertain. The germline V and J ends were trimmed by 6 bases and 3 bases, with 13 bases remaining between them. The CDR3 is made up of 14 amino acids. Germline lookup yields CDR1 MNHNS and CDR2 SASEGT. The CDR3 bases are TGTGCCAGCAGATTCATCTCGGGTACAGATACGCAGTATTTT. It translates to CASRFISGTDTQYF.

The J gene is TRBJ2-5, the V gene TRBV5-6, with 8 bases matching TRBD2. This CDR3 is 18 amino acids long. Germline V gene sequence: CDR1 SGHDT, CDR2 YYEEEE. Unmatched junction bases numbered 11, after V lost 0 bases and J lost 1 base. For the CDR3, the DNA is TGTGCCAGCAGCTTGGAAGTCGGTAGCGGGGTGGTCCAAGAGACCCAGTACTTC. Translated, it gives CASSLEVGSGVVQETQYF.

Turning to this clone: The sample contains more than one DNA sequence encoding this CDR3. V usage is TRBV5-1 and J usage is TRBJ1-3, with D perhaps matching TRBD1 (5 bases). The ends were cut back, 2 bases at V and 0 bases at J, with 9 bases in the middle. Germline lookup yields CDR1 SGHRS and CDR2 YFSETQ. The CDR3 consists of 15 residues. CDR3 in amino acids: CASSLSGGSGNTIYF. The CDR3 nucleotides read TGCGCCAGCAGCTTATCCGGGGGCTCTGGAAACACCATATATTTT.

V gene TRBV7-9 combines with J gene TRBJ1-4, with 8 bases that match TRBD1. CDR1 is SEHNR and CDR2 is FQNEAQ in the germline V gene (reference sequence). The CDR3 totals 16 residues. V gave up 5 bases and J gave up 6 bases; unmatched junction bases: 11. The CDR3 loop reads CASSPPPTGGDEKLFF. DNA for the CDR3: TGTGCCAGCAGCCCACCTCCAACAGGGGGTGATGAAAAACTGTTTTTT.

V and J are TRBV12-2 and TRBJ1-5; TRBD1, the table's D call, was not compared with the DNA. TRBV12-2 is termed a pseudogene. CDR3 length equals 18 residues. CDR3 coding DNA: TGTGCAAGTCGCTTTAGATTGGGGACAGGGGATGGCAATCAGCCCCAGCATTTT. Protein: CASRFRLGTGDGNQPQHF.

The chain recombines TRBV6-6 with TRBJ2-3, with TRBD1 identical over 9 bases. Germline trimming cut 5 bases from V and 5 bases from J; bases unmatched to any gene: 8. The CDR3 is 15 residues long. Germline V gives CDR1 MNHNY, CDR2 SVGAGI (reference sequence). The CDR3 sequence: CASSPGTGRGDTQYF. Written as DNA, the CDR3 is TGTGCCAGCAGTCCAGGGACAGGGAGGGGAGATACGCAGTATTTT.

CDR3 coding DNA: TGCGCCAGCAGCTTGGGACTGGGTGGGGAAGCTTTCTTT. It is translated as CASSLGLGGEAFF. The chain recombines TRBV5-1 with TRBJ1-1; no firm D call. Germline values: CDR1 SGHRS, CDR2 YFSETQ. The CDR3 sequence is 13 residues long. The V end was cut by 0 bases, the J end by 8 bases, with 11 bases between.

V gene TRBV7-9 combines with J gene TRBJ2-1; possible D gene TRBD1, 5 bases. The CDR3 is 15 residues long. Germline CDR1 reads SEHNR; CDR2 reads FQNEAQ (reference sequence). V was trimmed by 7 bases and J by 8 bases, leaving 21 bases between them. CDR3 nucleotide sequence: TGTGCCAGCATCCTCAAAGGACGCCAGGGTGATGAGCAGTTCTTC. It specifies CASILKGRQGDEQFF.

The chain links TRBV10-2 to TRBJ2-7; 11 bases match TRBD2. CDR1 WSHSY and CDR2 SAAADI come from the germline V gene. V gave up 4 bases and J gave up 6 bases; unmatched junction bases: 5. CDR3 size: 14 residues. The CDR3 is CASSGSGGVFEQYF. DNA for the CDR3: TGCGCCAGCAGTGGTAGCGGGGGGGTGTTCGAGCAGTACTTC.

This chain connects TRBV21-1 to TRBJ2-7; TRBD1, the D gene given by the table, was not confirmed from the DNA. TRBV21-1 constitutes a pseudogene. The CDR3 totals 16 residues. CDR3: CATPRPGQGGDYEQYF. As DNA, the CDR3 is TGTGCCACCCCCCGACCGGGACAGGGAGGAGACTACGAGCAGTACTTC.

This rearrangement joins TRBV6-5 to TRBJ2-3; 9 bases map to TRBD1. This CDR3 spans 14 amino acids. The germline V gene encodes CDR1 MNHEY and CDR2 SVGAGI. V dropped 5 bases and J dropped 3; count of bases not matched to a gene: 3. The DNA for the CDR3 is TGTGCCAGCAGTCCCGGGACAGGGACAGATACGCAGTATTTT. Amino acids: CASSPGTGTDTQYF.

The CDR3 is CASSVIANTGELFF. CDR3 coding DNA: TGTGCCAGCAGCGTTATCGCGAACACCGGGGAGCTGTTTTTT. This chain joins TRBV9 and TRBJ2-2, with D hard to call. The V gene's germline CDR1 is SGDLS and CDR2 YYNGEE. This CDR3 has 14 amino acids. V lost 2 bases, J lost 0 bases, and 5 bases lay in between.

J is TRBJ2-7 and V is TRBV7-9; D not resolved. The CDR3 has 12 amino acids. V was pared by 5 bases and J by 4 bases, with 9 bases between. CDR1 and CDR2 (germline): SEHNR, FQNEAQ (reference sequence). CDR3 sequence reads: CASSLGSYEQYF. CDR3 in DNA: TGTGCCAGCAGCCTCGGGTCTTACGAGCAGTACTTC.

The chain combines TRBV5-4 with TRBJ2-3; no definite D call. From germline, CDR1 is SGHNT and CDR2 YYREEE (reference sequence). The CDR3 totals 13 residues. V lost 2 bases to trimming and J lost 2 bases, with 6 bases between them. This CDR3 is CASSFQDTDTQYF. The CDR3 DNA is TGTGCCAGCAGCTTCCAGGACACAGATACGCAGTATTTT.

The gene calls are TRBV7-9 and TRBJ1-3; no reliable D call. The length of the CDR3 is 12 residues. The germline V and J ends were trimmed by 1 base and 3 bases, with 1 base remaining between them. Germline lookup yields CDR1 SEHNR and CDR2 FQNEAQ (reference sequence). In DNA form, the CDR3 reads TGTGCCAGCAGCTTAGTTGGAAACACCATATATTTT. Its translation is CASSLVGNTIYF.

The CDR3 region is CAWNKRGTGGFQETQYF. CDR3 DNA sequence: TGTGCCTGGAACAAGAGGGGGACAGGGGGGTTCCAAGAGACCCAGTACTTC. The chain uses TRBV30 and TRBJ2-5, with TRBD1 identical over 11 bases. Per the germline V gene, CDR1 is GTSNPN and CDR2 is SVGIG (reference sequence). V trimming: 4 bases; J trimming: 1 base; junction bases outside the gene matches: 11. The CDR3 has 17 amino acids.

The chain uses TRBV7-9 and TRBJ2-3, with 8 bases aligning to TRBD1. Trimming took 7 bases from V and 4 from J; bases not matched to a gene: 4. This CDR3 region has 13 residues. CDR1 is SEHNR, CDR2 FQNEAQ, per germline (reference sequence). Written as DNA, the CDR3 is TGTGCCAGCAACAGGGGGAGTGCAGATACGCAGTATTTT. Encoded protein: CASNRGSADTQYF.

This clone has more than one count but fewer than ten. V and J are TRBV2 and TRBJ2-2; 8 bases line up with TRBD1. The V gene end was trimmed by 5 bases and the J gene end by 5 bases; junction bases not matched to a gene: 10. The CDR3 contains 16 residues. Germline loops: CDR1 SNHLY, CDR2 FYNNEI. DNA for the CDR3: TGTGCCAGCAGTTCCTGGACAGGGAAGGTTACCGGGGAGCTGTTTTTT. Translated, it gives CASSSWTGKVTGELFF.

CDR3 coding DNA: TGTGCCAGCAGGAGACAGGGTCTAAACACCATATATTTT. Amino acid sequence: CASRRQGLNTIYF. V gene TRBV28 combines with J gene TRBJ1-3, with TRBD1 identical over 7 bases. The CDR3 has 13 amino acids. Germline CDR1 MDHEN, CDR2 SYDVKM. V was pared by 6 bases and J by 6 bases, with 5 bases of the junction left unmatched.

This chain uses TRBV7-9 with TRBJ1-3; TRBD1 might be the D (6 bases). This CDR3 spans 14 amino acids. Germline CDR1 is SEHNR and CDR2 is FQNEAQ (reference sequence). The V end was cut by 0 bases, the J end by 3 bases, with 6 bases between. The CDR3 region is CASSLAGGGNTIYF. For the CDR3, the DNA is TGTGCCAGCAGCTTAGCAGGGGGTGGAAACACCATATATTTT.

The rearrangement links TRBV14 to TRBJ1-5; 8 bases agree with TRBD1. The CDR3 is made up of 17 amino acids. Unmatched junction bases numbered 11, after V lost 0 bases and J lost 7 bases. Germline CDR1 and CDR2: SGHDN and FVKESK. CDR3 region: CASSQDPRTGQGQPQHF. The CDR3 bases are TGTGCCAGCAGCCAAGATCCCCGGACAGGGCAGGGCCAGCCCCAGCATTTT.

J is TRBJ2-3 and V is TRBV6-6; 8 positions match TRBD1. The V and J ends lost 0 bases and 2 bases, in that order; junction bases with no gene match: 1. Germline values: CDR1 MNHNY, CDR2 SVGAGI (reference sequence). This CDR3 is built from 15 residues. This chain's CDR3 is CASSYSDRATDTQYF. The CDR3 nucleotides read TGTGCCAGCAGTTACTCGGACAGGGCCACAGATACGCAGTATTTT.

CDR3 in DNA: TGCGCCAGCAGCTTGACTTTTCCAGGCGAAGAGACCCAGTACTTC. Residues: CASSLTFPGEETQYF. The rearrangement joins TRBV5-1 to TRBJ2-5; D is undetermined. The germline V and J ends were trimmed by 1 base and 3 bases, with 13 bases remaining between them. CDR3 length equals 15 residues. Germline assignment: CDR1 SGHRS and CDR2 YFSETQ.

The rearrangement links TRBV5-1 to TRBJ1-2; D ambiguous. The germline V gene has CDR1 SGHRS and CDR2 YFSETQ. V dropped 3 bases and J dropped 3 bases, with 9 bases sitting between them. CDR3 length: 13 amino acids. This CDR3 reads CASSSDGYYGYTF. CDR3 sequence (DNA): TGCGCCAGCAGCTCCGACGGGTACTATGGCTACACCTTC.

The rearrangement links TRBV18 to TRBJ1-6, with D unclear. Germline CDR1 KGHSH, CDR2 LQKENI. The germline V and J ends were trimmed by 2 bases and 7 bases, with 12 bases remaining between them. This CDR3 region has 15 residues. In DNA form, the CDR3 reads TGTGCCAGCTCACCATCGGTAATCTGGAATTCACCCCTCCACTTT. It codes for CASSPSVIWNSPLHF.

The chain is built from TRBV2 and TRBJ1-6; 7 nucleotides agree with TRBD1. The germline CDR1 and CDR2 sequences are SNHLY and FYNNEI. J lost 5 bases, V lost 5 bases, and 3 bases had no gene match. CDR3 length equals 14 residues. The CDR3 here is CASSPGTDNSPLHF. DNA for the CDR3: TGTGCCAGCAGTCCCGGGACAGATAATTCACCCCTCCACTTT.

The chain employs TRBV5-1 and TRBJ1-1; 11 bases fit TRBD1. V was pared by 5 bases and J by 7 bases, with 4 bases of the junction left unmatched. The CDR3 is 13 amino acids. CDR1 and CDR2 (germline): SGHRS, YFSETQ. DNA of the CDR3: TGCGCCAGCAGACGGGACAGGGGGGATGAAGCTTTCTTT. It codes for CASRRDRGDEAFF.

The chain is built from TRBV7-9 and TRBJ2-5; TRBD2 matches at 8 bases. The V gene's germline CDR1 is SEHNR and CDR2 FQNEAQ (reference sequence). The J segment lost 4 bases and the V segment lost 7 bases, leaving 11 bases of the junction unmatched. CDR3 length equals 15 residues. DNA for the CDR3: TGTGCCAGCACCCGAACGGGGGGGCTGACAGAGACCCAGTACTTC. Translating it yields CASTRTGGLTETQYF.